The sequence of this TCR beta chain was determined in a study of neurological immune-mediated disorders (dated by TCRdb to between 2019 and 2020). For the wider study: Among the approximately 34 multiple sclerosis patients, 31 had relapsing-remitting MS and 3 had secondary progressive MS. Peripheral blood TCR-beta repertoires from patients with HTLV-I-associated myelopathy (HAM/TSP), patients with multiple sclerosis, and healthy controls were compared in the study using UMI-based sequencing. Longitudinal samples, technical triplicates and paired sorted CD4+ and CD8+ T-cell subsets, alongside PBMC samples, were included among the roughly 96 TCR-beta libraries. Longitudinal HAM/TSP and healthy donors had 3 time-points each (3-40 month intervals). The cohort comprised about 68 subjects: some 15 HAM/TSP patients, 35 or so multiple sclerosis patients and approximately 20 healthy controls. The investigation overall reported the following: The MS cluster showed no association with clinical or MRI features, and the authors stated that larger cohorts are needed. In a phylogenetic analysis, the repertoires of 18 out of 34 MS patients fell into a single cluster of related CDR3 sequences, pointing to a possible signature at the repertoire level. Across subjects, expanded clones never shared an identical CDR3 amino acid sequence, which suggests that the TCR-beta repertoires in every group were private. TCR clonal expansion was highest in HAM/TSP patients and lowest in MS patients, with MS patients falling below even healthy controls.

To synthesize cDNA, template-switch 5'RACE was performed with a primer carrying a 10-nucleotide random unique molecular identifier so that each TCR transcript was tagged. Every sequencing run covered 15-18 subjects and yielded more than 160 million TCR-beta sequences. Total RNA was extracted with the RNeasy kit. The KAPA Real-time Library Amplification kit was used to amplify TCR-beta VDJ regions with primers for the TCR constant region and the 5'RACE anchor. Sample indexes and Illumina adaptors were added in a first PCR, after which library yield was increased in a second PCR. The roughly 650 bp TCR product was size-selected on a 2% E-gel SizeSelection system after Ampure bead purification. Before pooling, libraries had their quality checked on a Bioanalyzer, their concentration measured with Qubit, and their quantity determined with the Kapa Library Quantification kit. An Illumina HiSeq 2500 sequenced the libraries paired-end 2 x 150 bp. To increase sequence diversity, roughly 23-30% phiX was spiked into each library pool. On the authors' methods: The quality-filtered reads were processed with the UMI-based MiGEC pipeline, whose error correction step removed more than 80% of the raw TCR sequences. VDJ genes were aligned to IMGT germline references, and each clonotype was defined by a unique CDR3 amino acid sequence together with V-J genes. Clonal expansion, Shannon diversity, and CDR3 relatedness (CalcPairwiseDistances, ClusterSamples) were evaluated with VDJtools, and phylogenetic trees were built with CLCbio workbench. A clone was classed as expanded if it had 8 or more unique UMIs, a cutoff based on coefficient-of-variation modelling across technical triplicates. The public sequencing data were trimmed at Q25 with fastp and processed into clonotypes with MiXCR by TCRdb, which kept only in-frame beta chains. Here each entry gathers all rows of one CDR3 protein and keeps the most common genes and DNA. These V and J calls originate from TCRdb's pipeline instead of the authors' own analysis. Present in this sample are roughly 80,000 distinct CDR3 sequences, 5.8% of which were seen just once. Clones ranked in the top ten supply approximately 7.9% of the sample.

Sample time point, as interpreted from the label and publication: longitudinal time-point 2. For the unsorted PBMC libraries, 2 million PBMCs were stored in RNAlater at -80 degrees C until RNA extraction and were used to generate the libraries. Multiple sclerosis patients were enrolled in a US clinical protocol evaluating disease progression by magnetic resonance imaging. Peripheral blood was subjected to Ficoll-Hypaque density gradient centrifugation to isolate PBMCs, which were then cryopreserved in liquid nitrogen. V is clipped by 6 bases and J by 3 bases, and the sequence between their germline boundaries is 15 bases long. The germline V gene (reference sequence) specifies DFQATT as CDR1 and SNEGSKA as CDR2. The CDR3 holds 13 amino acids from the cysteine to the phenylalanine. Of all the DNA, just the CDR3 is kept, 39 bases in frame from base 1. This clonotype was observed at least ten times. Its antigen remains undetermined. The input lacks base qualities; no much larger clone sits a single base away.

The TCR comes from a woman aged 60-75 years with multiple sclerosis. Sequencing used PBMCs. The chain links TRBV20-1 with TRBJ2-7, and TRBD2 may be the D gene, going by 5 matching bases. The DNA sequence reads TGCAGTGCCGGGATGGGGTTTGGCTACGAGCAGTACTTC. It codes for CSAGMGFGYEQYF.